This TCR beta chain was obtained from a study of blood T cell repertoires in COVID-19. At the level of the study: Italy, Spain and the United States were the sources of the convalescent and acute COVID-19 samples.

Repertoires were generated with immunoSEQ multiplex PCR, while TCRdb's copy carries only in-frame clones and drops some. The table has more than 80,000 clones, around 78% seen once; the top ten hold 6.2%. CDR3 length: 15 residues. CDR1 is MNHEY and CDR2 is SVGAGI in the germline V gene. V was pared by 1 base and J by 3 bases, with 9 bases between. During active infection, Seattle patients enrolled and were then monitored through disease. The sequencing input was peripheral blood. V is TRBV6-5 and J is TRBJ1-4, with no clear D. The sequence was obtained from a man older than 75 with COVID-19, enrolled during active disease. The CDR3 coding sequence is TGTGCCAGCAGTTACTTCGGAGGTCCTAATGAAAAACTGTTTTTT. It encodes CASSYFGGPNEKLFF.